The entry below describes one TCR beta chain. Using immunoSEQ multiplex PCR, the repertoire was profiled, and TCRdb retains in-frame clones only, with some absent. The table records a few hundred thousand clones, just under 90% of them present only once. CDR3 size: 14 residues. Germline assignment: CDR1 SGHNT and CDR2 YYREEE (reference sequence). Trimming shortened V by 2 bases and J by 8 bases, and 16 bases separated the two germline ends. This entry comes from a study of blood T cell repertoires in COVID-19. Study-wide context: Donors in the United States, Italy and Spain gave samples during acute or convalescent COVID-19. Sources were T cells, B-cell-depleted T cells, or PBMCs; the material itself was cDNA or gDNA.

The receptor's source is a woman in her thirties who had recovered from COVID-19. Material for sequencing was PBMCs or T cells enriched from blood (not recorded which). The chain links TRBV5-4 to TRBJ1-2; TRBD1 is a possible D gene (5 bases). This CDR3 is CASSLGQPRKGYTF. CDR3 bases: TGTGCCAGCAGCTTAGGACAACCAAGGAAGGGCTACACCTTC.